The present T cell receptor beta chain was sequenced within a study of a mutant IDH1 vaccine in newly diagnosed glioma. Study summary: Therapy received beforehand was radiotherapy, temozolomide, or both, with most patients given both. Study findings and constraints: Of all patients, 93.3% showed vaccine-induced immune responses. Apparently, pseudoprogression bore no relation to changes among the top peripheral T cell clonotypes.

Profiling relied on immunoSEQ multiplex PCR, and the TCRdb table lists in-frame clones only, not all of them. The data show about 38,000 clones, with under 80% seen just once and about 9.1% held by the top ten. The CDR3 is made up of 13 amino acids. Germline V gives CDR1 SGHAT, CDR2 FQNNGV. Trimming took 4 bases from V and 9 from J, leaving 13 bases between them. The time point was: baseline, week 1 (first vaccination visit). As to treatment: pre-vaccination baseline after standard-of-care therapy. Regarding this clone: Its antigen is currently unknown.

Sequenced here: PBMCs, sampled from a glioma patient treated with radiotherapy, temozolomide or both. This sequence originates from a man aged 40-55 years with glioma. Some clones in this sample may be carry-over from other donors' samples. The chain carries TRBV11-2 and TRBJ1-5; D perhaps matches TRBD1 (6 bases). The CDR3 loop is CASSWEGDRPQHF. DNA of the CDR3: TGTGCCAGCAGCTGGGAGGGGGATCGGCCCCAGCATTTT.